This T cell receptor beta chain is drawn from a study of regulatory T cells in long-lasting Graves disease. Study observations and caveats: More public clonotypes were shared by persistent patients (about 3,000) than by new patients (approximately 1,000).

The time point here: newly diagnosed GD, antithyroid drugs for less than 3 months. After RNA was extracted from PBMCs, the TCR library was made from it. Those enrolled as patients came out of an endocrinology department in Xi'an, China. The sample holds many counts of this clonotype. Antigen specificity is unknown. The germline gives CDR1 SGHAT, CDR2 FQNNGV. Trimming removed 5 bases from V and 12 bases from J; junction bases left unmatched: 6. The CDR3 contains 14 residues. In building TCR beta libraries, iRepertoire HTBI primers were used together with Arm-PCR of CDR3 regions. In the source study's methods: Segment identification across samples yielded 50 to 80 TRBV and more than twelve TRBJ segments. TCRdb recomputed calls from the multiplex PCR reads with MiXCR, one row per CDR3 protein. These V and J calls are TCRdb output, not the study's own analysis. The sample has around 330,000 distinct CDR3 sequences; 15% to 20% are singletons.

The input for sequencing was peripheral blood mononuclear cells (PBMCs), taken at new diagnosis, from a patient treated with antithyroid drugs. The J gene is TRBJ2-1, the V gene TRBV11-2; 14 nucleotides align to TRBD2. This clonotype was sampled from a female donor with Graves disease. This chain's CDR3 is CASSTRTSGGRQFF. The CDR3 bases are TGTGCCAGCAGCACAAGGACTAGCGGGGGGAGGCAGTTCTTC.